Listed here are 24 T cell receptor beta chains from one sample, sequenced in a study of blood T cells in healthy people across ages (dated by TCRdb to between 2014 and 2017). The method was 5' RACE. A second roughly 7 to 12 cycle PCR used a sample-barcoded 5' primer and a J-beta primer mix. TCRdb handled the public reads itself, with Q25 trimming in fastp and clone calling in MiXCR, and kept productive beta chains. Identical CDR3 protein sequences are pooled into one entry, listed with their most common genes and DNA. Counted in this sample were 1.5 million to 2 million distinct CDR3 sequences; about two fifths of them appeared once. Together, the top ten hold roughly 23% of the sample. Sequencing used blood. Receptors originate from a human donor in good health.

J is TRBJ1-2 and V is TRBV20-1; unclear D gene. CDR3 length: 14 amino acids. Looked up from germline, CDR1 is DFQATT and CDR2 is SNEGSKA (reference sequence). The V gene lost 6 bases and the J gene lost 8 bases, with 22 bases spanning the gap. CDR3 sequence (DNA): TGCAGTGCATCTGGGGTTTTAGGGTTTGCGGGCTACACCTTC. Its protein product is CSASGVLGFAGYTF.

The V call is TRBV5-1, the J call TRBJ2-2; D perhaps matches TRBD1 (7 bases). Deletions cut 5 bases from V and 7 bases from J, with 18 bases between. Germline CDR1 and CDR2: SGHRS and YFSETQ. This CDR3 contains 15 residues. CDR3 loop: CASRRGTGEVGELFF. CDR3 nucleotide sequence: TGCGCCAGCAGACGCGGCACAGGGGAGGTCGGGGAGCTGTTTTTT.

V is TRBV28 and J is TRBJ1-2; 9 bases map to TRBD1. The CDR3 is made up of 18 amino acids. CDR1 and CDR2 (germline): MDHEN, SYDVKM. Losses at the gene ends were 6 bases for V and 4 bases for J; bases not matched to a gene: 18. Written as DNA, the CDR3 is TGTGCCAGCAGGACGCTCCCGGGACAGGGAGGGTCGATCTATGGCTACACCTTC. As protein: CASRTLPGQGGSIYGYTF.

V and J are TRBV19 and TRBJ1-4, with 7 bases matching TRBD1. CDR3 length: 12 amino acids. Trimming removed 6 bases from V and 14 bases from J; junction bases left unmatched: 9. Germline CDR1 and CDR2: LNHDA and SQIVND (reference sequence). The CDR3 spells CASSLTGQTLFF. The CDR3, as DNA: TGTGCCAGTAGCCTAACGGGACAGACCCTGTTTTTT.

This clonotype was picked up many times. The V call is TRBV29-1, the J call TRBJ2-1; 8 bases are shared with TRBD2. Germline trimming cut 8 bases from V and 8 bases from J; bases unmatched to any gene: 17. The CDR3 extends over 15 amino acids. Per germline, CDR1 SQVTM and CDR2 ANQGSEA. The CDR3 coding sequence is TGCAGCTCTAAACCCCCGGGACTAGGTAGTGATGAGCAGTTCTTC. Translating it yields CSSKPPGLGSDEQFF.

CDR3 residues: CASSYWEGGTEAFF. The CDR3 DNA reads as TGTGCCAGCAGTTACTGGGAGGGAGGCACTGAAGCTTTCTTT. The rearrangement uses TRBV6-5 and TRBJ1-1; D is uncertain. This CDR3 has 14 residues. V was cut by 1 base and J by 4 bases, with 10 bases left in between. Germline V gene sequence: CDR1 MNHEY, CDR2 SVGAGI.

This clonotype was observed a handful of times. The gene calls are TRBV12-3 or TRBV12-4 and TRBJ2-1; D is possibly TRBD2 (6 bases). V was pared by 5 bases and J by 5 bases, with 13 bases between. The CDR3 is 14 residues long. The CDR3 is CASSLIAVNNEQFF. The CDR3 DNA follows: TGTGCCAGCAGTCTAATAGCGGTTAACAATGAGCAGTTCTTC.

Notes on this clonotype: The junction departs from the called germline gene at one end, perhaps through a read error. This chain links TRBV6-5 with TRBJ2-7, with 7 bases aligning to TRBD1. This CDR3 region has 18 residues. Germline loops: CDR1 MNHEY, CDR2 SVGAGI. In DNA, the CDR3 is TGTGCCAGCAGCTACTCGCCCTCGCCTTCCCCACAGGGGTACGAGCAGTACTTC. The encoded protein is CASSYSPSPSPQGYEQYF.

The chain recombines TRBV29-1 with TRBJ1-1; TRBD1 agrees at 7 bases. Germline CDR1 and CDR2: SQVTM and ANQGSEA. V lost 6 bases to trimming and J lost 4 bases; unmatched junction nucleotides: 2. This CDR3 has 11 amino acids. CDR3 amino acids: CSVRGTTEAFF. The CDR3 nucleotides read TGCAGCGTCAGGGGGACCACTGAAGCTTTCTTT.

Only a few counts were recorded for this clonotype. The CDR3 loop reads CASSLKPGVSGANVLTF. CDR3 coding DNA: TGTGCCAGCAGCTTAAAGCCCGGGGTCTCTGGGGCCAACGTCCTGACTTTC. The gene calls are TRBV7-2 and TRBJ2-6, with D possibly TRBD2 on 5 matching bases. The CDR3 contains 17 residues. Germline CDR1 is SGHTA and CDR2 is FQGNSA. Trimming took off 2 bases at V and 0 bases at J, with 11 bases between the two ends. The full variable domain, completed using reference TRBV7-2 and TRBJ2-6, is GAGVSQSPSNKVTEKGKDVELRCDPISGHTALYWYRQSLGQGLEFLIYFQGNSAPDKSGLPSDRFSAERTGGSVSTLTIQRTQQEDSAVYLCASSLKPGVSGANVLTFGAGSRLTVL.

The chain links TRBV5-1 to TRBJ2-5; a possible D gene is TRBD2 (5 bases). Germline V lookup: CDR1 SGHRS, CDR2 YFSETQ. V dropped 0 bases and J dropped 4 bases, with 10 bases sitting between them. The CDR3 consists of 14 residues. CDR3 amino acids: CASSLDSARETQYF. The CDR3 nucleotides read TGCGCCAGCAGCTTGGATAGCGCCAGAGAGACCCAGTACTTC.

The chain combines TRBV7-8 with TRBJ2-7; D gene uncertain. The end of the DNA aligns better with TRBJ2-5, so the J call may be wrong. The CDR3 covers 12 residues. The germline V gene has CDR1 SGHVS and CDR2 FQNEAQ. The CDR3: CASSTHPETQYF. In nucleotides, the CDR3 is TGTGCCAGCAGCACCCACCCCGAGACCCAGTACTTC.

CDR3 protein: CATSRDVGSLFSGANVLTF. CDR3 coding DNA: TGTGCCACCAGCAGAGATGTGGGGAGCCTTTTCTCTGGGGCCAACGTCCTGACTTTC. The genes are TRBV15 and TRBJ2-6, with D perhaps matching TRBD2 (5 bases). The V gene's germline CDR1 is LNHNV and CDR2 YYDKDF (reference sequence). Trimming cost V 0 bases and J 0 bases, with 15 bases left between them. This CDR3 region has 19 residues.

The chain uses TRBV7-3 and TRBJ2-4; D remains ambiguous. The J call may be mistaken, given a closer DNA end match to TRBJ2-7. The CDR3 is made up of 14 amino acids. Germline V gene sequence: CDR1 SGHTA, CDR2 FQGTGA. CDR3 in amino acids: CASSIQASAHEQYF. CDR3 in DNA: TGTGCCAGCAGTATTCAAGCGTCGGCCCACGAGCAGTACTTC.

This chain links TRBV5-1 with TRBJ1-2, with no clear D. The V end was cut by 0 bases, the J end by 6 bases, with 9 bases between. The germline gives CDR1 SGHRS, CDR2 YFSETQ. This CDR3 is built from 13 residues. The DNA for the CDR3 is TGCGCCAGCAGCTTGGACCTGGGGAATGGCTACACCTTC. This gives the protein CASSLDLGNGYTF. Combining the CDR3 with reference TRBV5-1 and TRBJ1-2 gives the whole variable domain KAGVTQTPRYLIKTRGQQVTLSCSPISGHRSVSWYQQTPGQGLQFLFEYFSETQRNKGNFPGRFSGRQFSNSRSEMNVSTLELGDSALYLCASSLDLGNGYTFGSGTRLTVV.

The V gene is TRBV5-4, the J gene TRBJ2-6, with D possibly TRBD1 on 5 matching bases. Germline values: CDR1 SGHNT, CDR2 YYREEE (reference sequence). With 4 bases removed from V and 0 bases from J, the gap between germline ends came to 17 bases. The CDR3 is made up of 18 amino acids. The CDR3 DNA reads TGTGCCAGCAGCCCTGGGGCGGCAGGTCCCTCTGGGGCCAACGTCCTGACTTTC. It yields the protein CASSPGAAGPSGANVLTF.

This clonotype was found many times. The chain employs TRBV9 and TRBJ2-7; perhaps TRBD1 as D (5 bases). The V gene lost 2 bases and the J gene lost 2 bases, with 8 bases spanning the gap. Per germline, CDR1 SGDLS and CDR2 YYNGEE. This CDR3 is 13 amino acids long. Here the CDR3 DNA reads TGTGCCAGCAGCGTGGGGCAAACCTACGAGCAGTACTTC. Its protein product is CASSVGQTYEQYF.

This clonotype was found a few times. V usage is TRBV20-1 and J usage is TRBJ1-5, with 7 bases lining up with TRBD1. The germline V gene has CDR1 DFQATT and CDR2 SNEGSKA (reference sequence). Trimming removed 2 bases from V and 3 bases from J; junction bases left unmatched: 4. This CDR3 is built from 14 residues. The CDR3 sequence is CSARTTGSNQPQHF. CDR3 bases: TGCAGTGCTAGAACGACAGGGTCCAATCAGCCCCAGCATTTT.

Concerning this clonotype itself: This may be a read error, as it is one base from a much larger clone. The genes are TRBV20-1 and TRBJ2-1, with a weak D call TRBD1 (5 bases). CDR3 length: 13 residues. CDR1 is DFQATT and CDR2 is SNEGSKA in the germline V gene (reference sequence). The CDR3 DNA sequence: TGCAGTGCTAGAGATCCCCAGGGCAATGAGCGGTTCTTC. As protein: CSARDPQGNERFF.

V usage is TRBV4-1 and J usage is TRBJ2-7; D remains ambiguous. CDR3 size: 14 residues. The V end lost 4 bases, the J end lost 2 bases, and 12 bases lay between the germline ends. Germline V gene sequence: CDR1 MGHRA, CDR2 YSYEKL. CDR3 nucleotide sequence: TGCGCCAGCAGCCCCAGTCTACCTCCCTACGAGCAGTACTTC. Its protein is CASSPSLPPYEQYF.

This chain joins TRBV20-1 and TRBJ2-3; 7 bases line up with TRBD2. Germline CDR1 DFQATT, CDR2 SNEGSKA (reference sequence). This CDR3 has 16 residues. Trimming removed 5 bases from V and 8 bases from J; junction bases left unmatched: 19. CDR3 sequence: CSASSGAHSLGVTQYF. Written as DNA, the CDR3 is TGCAGTGCTTCTAGCGGTGCCCACTCGCTCGGAGTTACGCAGTATTTT.

This clonotype was picked up a small number of times. This chain connects TRBV24-1 to TRBJ2-2, with 7 nucleotides matching TRBD1. Germline values: CDR1 KGHDR, CDR2 SFDVKD. The CDR3 extends over 15 amino acids. The ends lost 4 bases at V and 5 bases at J; junction bases unmatched: 6. The CDR3 here is CATSDHGTETGELFF. Here the CDR3 DNA reads TGTGCCACCAGTGACCACGGGACAGAAACCGGGGAGCTGTTTTTT.

The V gene is TRBV19, the J gene TRBJ1-1; D is unclear. The CDR3 consists of 14 residues. The germline V and J ends were trimmed by 2 bases and 6 bases, with 13 bases remaining between them. From germline, CDR1 is LNHDA and CDR2 SQIVND (reference sequence). The DNA of the CDR3 is TGTGCCAGTAGTATACTGGAGGGAGGCTCTGAAGCTTTCTTT. This codes for CASSILEGGSEAFF.

V is TRBV6-2 or TRBV6-3 and J is TRBJ1-1; D unresolved. The germline V gene has CDR1 MNHEY and CDR2 SVGEGT. V was trimmed by 3 bases and J by 4 bases, leaving 9 bases between them. This CDR3 has 13 amino acids. CDR3: CASSYVGGTEAFF. For the CDR3, the DNA is TGTGCCAGCAGTTATGTCGGAGGCACTGAAGCTTTCTTT.